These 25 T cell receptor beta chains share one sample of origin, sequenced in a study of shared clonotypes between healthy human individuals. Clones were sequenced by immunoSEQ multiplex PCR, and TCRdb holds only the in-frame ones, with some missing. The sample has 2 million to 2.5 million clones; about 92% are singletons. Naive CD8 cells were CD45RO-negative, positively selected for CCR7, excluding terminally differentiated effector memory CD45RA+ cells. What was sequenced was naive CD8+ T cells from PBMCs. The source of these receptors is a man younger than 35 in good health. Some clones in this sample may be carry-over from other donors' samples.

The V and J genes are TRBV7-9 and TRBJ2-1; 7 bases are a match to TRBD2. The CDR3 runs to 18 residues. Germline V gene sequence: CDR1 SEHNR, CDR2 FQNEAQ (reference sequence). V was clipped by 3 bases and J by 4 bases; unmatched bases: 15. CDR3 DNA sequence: TGTGCCAGCAGCTTGCTCGGGGCGGGAGTCGCGGCTTACAATGAGCAGTTCTTC. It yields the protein CASSLLGAGVAAYNEQFF.

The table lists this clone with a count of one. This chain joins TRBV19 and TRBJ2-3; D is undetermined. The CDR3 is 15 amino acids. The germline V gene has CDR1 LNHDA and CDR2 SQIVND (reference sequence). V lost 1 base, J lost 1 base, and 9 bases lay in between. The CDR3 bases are TGTGCCAGTAGTATAGTTCTAACCGGCACAGATACGCAGTATTTT. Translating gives CASSIVLTGTDTQYF. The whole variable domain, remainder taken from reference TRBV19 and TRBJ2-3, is DGGITQSPKYLFRKEGQNVTLSCEQNLNHDAMYWYRQDPGQGLRLIYYSQIVNDFQKGDIAEGYSVSREKKESFPLTVTSAQKNPTAFYLCASSIVLTGTDTQYFGPGTRLTVL.

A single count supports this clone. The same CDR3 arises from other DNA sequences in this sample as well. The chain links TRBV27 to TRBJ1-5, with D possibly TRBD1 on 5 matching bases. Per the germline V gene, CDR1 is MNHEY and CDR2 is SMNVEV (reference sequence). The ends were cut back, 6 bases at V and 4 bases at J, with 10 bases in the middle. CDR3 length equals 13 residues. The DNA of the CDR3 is TGTGCCAGCAGCCTAGCAGGGAATCAGCCCCAGCATTTT. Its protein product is CASSLAGNQPQHF.

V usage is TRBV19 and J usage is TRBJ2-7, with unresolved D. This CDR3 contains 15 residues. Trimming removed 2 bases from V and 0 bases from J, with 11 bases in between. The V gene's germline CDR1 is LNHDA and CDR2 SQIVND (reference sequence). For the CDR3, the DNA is TGTGCCAGTAGTATATCTCACCTGAGCTCCTACGAGCAGTACTTC. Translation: CASSISHLSSYEQYF. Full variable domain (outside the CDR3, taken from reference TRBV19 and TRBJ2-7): DGGITQSPKYLFRKEGQNVTLSCEQNLNHDAMYWYRQDPGQGLRLIYYSQIVNDFQKGDIAEGYSVSREKKESFPLTVTSAQKNPTAFYLCASSISHLSSYEQYFGPGTRLTVT.

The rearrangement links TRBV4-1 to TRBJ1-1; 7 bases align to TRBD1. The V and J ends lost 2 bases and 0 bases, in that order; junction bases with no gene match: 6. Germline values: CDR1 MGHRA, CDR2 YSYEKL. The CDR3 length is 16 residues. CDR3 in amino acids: CASSQHPGQMNTEAFF. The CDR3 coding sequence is TGCGCCAGCAGCCAACACCCGGGACAGATGAACACTGAAGCTTTCTTT.

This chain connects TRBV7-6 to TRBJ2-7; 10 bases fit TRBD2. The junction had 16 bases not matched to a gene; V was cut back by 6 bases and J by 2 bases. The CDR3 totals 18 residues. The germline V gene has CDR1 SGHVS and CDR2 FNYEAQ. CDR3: CASSSRGLAGVGTYEQYF. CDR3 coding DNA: TGTGCCAGCAGTTCCCGCGGTCTAGCGGGAGTAGGGACCTACGAGCAGTACTTC. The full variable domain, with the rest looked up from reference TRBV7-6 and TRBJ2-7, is GAGVSQSPRYKVTKRGQDVALRCDPISGHVSLYWYRQALGQGPEFLTYFNYEAQQDKSGLPNDRFSAERPEGSISTLTIQRTEQRDSAMYRCASSSRGLAGVGTYEQYFGPGTRLTVT.

In DNA form, the CDR3 reads TGTGCCAGCAGCCCACGAGACAGGGGAACCTACAATGAGCAGTTCTTC. This encodes CASSPRDRGTYNEQFF. The genes are TRBV13 and TRBJ2-1; 8 positions agree with TRBD1. This CDR3 comprises 16 residues. CDR1 and CDR2 from the germline V gene are PRHDT and FYEKMQ (reference sequence). With 5 bases clipped from V and 2 bases from J, the junction kept 8 bases outside the gene matches.

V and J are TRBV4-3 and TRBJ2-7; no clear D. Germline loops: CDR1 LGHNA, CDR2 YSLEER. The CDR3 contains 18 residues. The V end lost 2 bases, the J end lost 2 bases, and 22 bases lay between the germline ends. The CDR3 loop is CASSQNRPGLGLPYEQYF. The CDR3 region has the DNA TGCGCCAGCAGCCAAAACCGACCGGGCCTCGGTCTCCCCTACGAGCAGTACTTC.

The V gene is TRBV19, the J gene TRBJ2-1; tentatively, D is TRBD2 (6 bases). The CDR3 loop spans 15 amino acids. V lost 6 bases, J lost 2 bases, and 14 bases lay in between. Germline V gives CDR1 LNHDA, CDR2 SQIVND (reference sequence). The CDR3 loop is CASRGRSPTYNEQFF. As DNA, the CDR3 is TGTGCCAGTAGGGGGAGGTCCCCTACCTACAATGAGCAGTTCTTC.

In DNA, the CDR3 is TGTGCCAGCAGTTACCAGGACAGGAGCTACGAGCAGTACTTC. Translating gives CASSYQDRSYEQYF. The rearrangement links TRBV6-6 to TRBJ2-7, with TRBD1 matching 7 bases. CDR1 MNHNY and CDR2 SVGAGI come from the germline V gene (reference sequence). The CDR3 is 14 residues long. V lost 2 bases, J lost 3 bases, and 4 bases stayed unmatched.

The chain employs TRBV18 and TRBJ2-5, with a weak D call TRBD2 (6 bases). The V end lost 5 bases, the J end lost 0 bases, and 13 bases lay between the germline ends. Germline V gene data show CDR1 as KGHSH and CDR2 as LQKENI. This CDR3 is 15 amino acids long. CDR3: CASSTFGGNQETQYF. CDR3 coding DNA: TGTGCCAGCTCAACGTTTGGCGGGAACCAAGAGACCCAGTACTTC.

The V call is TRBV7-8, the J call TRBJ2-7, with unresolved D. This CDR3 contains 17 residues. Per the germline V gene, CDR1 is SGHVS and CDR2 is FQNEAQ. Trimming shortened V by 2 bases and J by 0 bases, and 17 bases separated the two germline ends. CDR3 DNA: TGTGCCAGCAGCTTATACCGGCGAGAGCCGAGCTCCTACGAGCAGTACTTC. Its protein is CASSLYRREPSSYEQYF.

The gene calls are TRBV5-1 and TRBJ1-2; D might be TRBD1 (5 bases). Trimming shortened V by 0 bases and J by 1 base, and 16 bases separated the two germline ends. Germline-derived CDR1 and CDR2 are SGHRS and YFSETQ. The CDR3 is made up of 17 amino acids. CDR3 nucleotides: TGCGCCAGCAGCTTGGGGACACCGTGGGAAATTAACTATGGCTACACCTTC. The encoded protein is CASSLGTPWEINYGYTF.

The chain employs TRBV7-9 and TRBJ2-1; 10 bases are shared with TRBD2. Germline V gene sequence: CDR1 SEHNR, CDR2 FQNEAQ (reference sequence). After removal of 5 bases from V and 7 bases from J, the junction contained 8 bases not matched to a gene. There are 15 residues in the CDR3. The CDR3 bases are TGTGCCAGCAGCGCCACCTCGACTAGCGGGAATGAGCAGTTCTTC. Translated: CASSATSTSGNEQFF. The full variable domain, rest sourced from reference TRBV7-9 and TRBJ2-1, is DTGVSQNPRHKITKRGQNVTFRCDPISEHNRLYWYRQTLGQGPEFLTYFQNEAQLEKSRLLSDRFSAERPKGSFSTLEIQRTEQGDSAMYLCASSATSTSGNEQFFGPGTRLTVL.

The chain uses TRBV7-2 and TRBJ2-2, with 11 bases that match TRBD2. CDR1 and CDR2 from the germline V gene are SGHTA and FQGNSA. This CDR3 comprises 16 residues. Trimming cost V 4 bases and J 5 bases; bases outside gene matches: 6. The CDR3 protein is CASSSRLAGLTGELFF. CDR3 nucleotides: TGTGCCAGCAGCTCGAGACTAGCGGGACTGACCGGGGAGCTGTTTTTT.

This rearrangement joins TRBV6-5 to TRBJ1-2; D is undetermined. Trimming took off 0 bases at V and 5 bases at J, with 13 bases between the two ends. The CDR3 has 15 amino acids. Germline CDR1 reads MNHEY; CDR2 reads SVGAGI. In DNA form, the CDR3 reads TGTGCCAGCAGTTACTCGGAGGGAATGGGGTATGGCTACACCTTC. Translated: CASSYSEGMGYGYTF.

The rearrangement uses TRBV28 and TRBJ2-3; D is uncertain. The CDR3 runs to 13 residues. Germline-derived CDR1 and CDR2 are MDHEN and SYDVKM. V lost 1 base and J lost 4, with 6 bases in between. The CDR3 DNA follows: TGTGCCAGCAGTTTATCGGCAGCAGATACGCAGTATTTT. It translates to CASSLSAADTQYF. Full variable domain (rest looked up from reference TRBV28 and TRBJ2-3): DVKVTQSSRYLVKRTGEKVFLECVQDMDHENMFWYRQDPGLGLRLIYFSYDVKMKEKGDIPEGYSVSREKKERFSLILESASTNQTSMYLCASSLSAADTQYFGPGTRLTVL.

The chain's CDR3 is CASNDRAGEQYF. DNA for the CDR3: TGTGCCAGTAACGACAGGGCGGGCGAGCAGTACTTC. The J gene is TRBJ2-7, the V gene TRBV19; TRBD1 aligns across 7 bases. CDR1 LNHDA and CDR2 SQIVND come from the germline V gene (reference sequence). Unmatched junction bases numbered 6, after V lost 7 bases and J lost 6 bases. The CDR3 runs to 12 residues.

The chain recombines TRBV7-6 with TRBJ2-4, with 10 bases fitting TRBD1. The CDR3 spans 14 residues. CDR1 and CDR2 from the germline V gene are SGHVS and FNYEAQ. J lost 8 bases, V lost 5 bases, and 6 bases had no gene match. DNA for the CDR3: TGTGCCAGCAGCCCGGACAGGGGGGCGGACATTCAGTACTTC. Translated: CASSPDRGADIQYF.

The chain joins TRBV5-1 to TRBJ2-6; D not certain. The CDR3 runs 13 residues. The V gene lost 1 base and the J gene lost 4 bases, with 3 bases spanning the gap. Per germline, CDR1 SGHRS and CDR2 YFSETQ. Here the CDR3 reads CASSLNGANVLTF. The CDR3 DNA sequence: TGCGCCAGCAGCTTGAACGGGGCCAACGTCCTGACTTTC.

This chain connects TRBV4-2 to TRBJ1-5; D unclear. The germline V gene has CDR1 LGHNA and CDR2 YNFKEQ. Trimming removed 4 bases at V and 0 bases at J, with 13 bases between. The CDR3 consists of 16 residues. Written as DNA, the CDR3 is TGTGCCAGCAGCCCGTCGGCCAGCTATAGCAATCAGCCCCAGCATTTT. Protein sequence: CASSPSASYSNQPQHF.

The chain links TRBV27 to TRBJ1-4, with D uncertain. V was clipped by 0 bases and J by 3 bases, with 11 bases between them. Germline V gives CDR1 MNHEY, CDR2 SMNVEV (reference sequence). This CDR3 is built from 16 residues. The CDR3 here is CASSLSRAAANEKLFF. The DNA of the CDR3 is TGTGCCAGCAGTTTATCGCGGGCCGCGGCTAATGAAAAACTGTTTTTT.

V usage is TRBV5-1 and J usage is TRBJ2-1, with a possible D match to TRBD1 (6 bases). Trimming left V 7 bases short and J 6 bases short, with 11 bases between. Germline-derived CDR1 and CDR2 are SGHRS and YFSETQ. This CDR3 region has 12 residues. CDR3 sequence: CASRQAGNEQFF. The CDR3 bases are TGCGCCAGCCGACAGGCGGGCAATGAGCAGTTCTTC. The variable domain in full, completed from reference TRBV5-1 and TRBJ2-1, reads KAGVTQTPRYLIKTRGQQVTLSCSPISGHRSVSWYQQTPGQGLQFLFEYFSETQRNKGNFPGRFSGRQFSNSRSEMNVSTLELGDSALYLCASRQAGNEQFFGPGTRLTVL.

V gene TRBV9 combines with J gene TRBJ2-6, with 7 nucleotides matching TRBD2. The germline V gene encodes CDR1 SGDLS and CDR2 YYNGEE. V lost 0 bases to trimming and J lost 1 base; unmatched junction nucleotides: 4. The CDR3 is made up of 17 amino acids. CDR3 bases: TGTGCCAGCAGCGTAGGGCAGGGAGGGTCTGGGGCCAACGTCCTGACTTTC. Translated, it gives CASSVGQGGSGANVLTF. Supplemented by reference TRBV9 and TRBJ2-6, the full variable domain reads DSGVTQTPKHLITATGQRVTLRCSPRSGDLSVYWYQQSLDQGLQFLIQYYNGEERAKGNILERFSAQQFPDLHSELNLSSLELGDSALYFCASSVGQGGSGANVLTFGAGSRLTVL.

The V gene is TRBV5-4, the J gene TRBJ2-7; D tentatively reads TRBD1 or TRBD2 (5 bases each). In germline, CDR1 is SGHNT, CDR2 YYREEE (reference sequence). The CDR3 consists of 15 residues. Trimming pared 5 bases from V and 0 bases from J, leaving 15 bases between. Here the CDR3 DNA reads TGTGCCAGCAGGAACCAGGGACCCGCCTCCTACGAGCAGTACTTC. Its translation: CASRNQGPASYEQYF.